This T cell receptor beta chain was captured in a study of T cell clones after liver transplantation. Study overall: A pre-transplant mixed lymphocyte reaction with TCRbeta sequencing defined graft-donor-reactive clones followed in post-transplant blood. As an antigen-independent comparator, third-party-reactive TCRbeta sequences came from pre-transplant mixed lymphocyte reactions. Timepoints were pre-transplant, pre-withdrawal, and after withdrawal was completed or failed.

The germline CDR1 and CDR2 sequences are SGHRS and YFSETQ. V was clipped by 2 bases and J by 0 bases; unmatched bases: 20. This CDR3 is 23 amino acids long. Data came from immunoSEQ multiplex PCR; TCRdb stores just in-frame clones and leaves some out. The sample has about 17,000 clones; more than 70% are singletons. Thawed unstimulated PBMCs were FACS-sorted by CD3, CD4 and CD8 into two populations. The chain couples TRBV5-1 to TRBJ2-3; TRBD2 aligns across 14 bases. The input for sequencing was CD8+ T cells from blood, taken about 50 months after liver transplant. The TCR was taken from a human patient who received a liver transplant. Some of the T cells might come from the graft donor. DNA of the CDR3: TGCGCCAGCAGCTTCTCATATAACCCTACCGGGACTAGCGGGGGCCTGAGCACAGATACGCAGTATTTT. It encodes CASSFSYNPTGTSGGLSTDTQYF.